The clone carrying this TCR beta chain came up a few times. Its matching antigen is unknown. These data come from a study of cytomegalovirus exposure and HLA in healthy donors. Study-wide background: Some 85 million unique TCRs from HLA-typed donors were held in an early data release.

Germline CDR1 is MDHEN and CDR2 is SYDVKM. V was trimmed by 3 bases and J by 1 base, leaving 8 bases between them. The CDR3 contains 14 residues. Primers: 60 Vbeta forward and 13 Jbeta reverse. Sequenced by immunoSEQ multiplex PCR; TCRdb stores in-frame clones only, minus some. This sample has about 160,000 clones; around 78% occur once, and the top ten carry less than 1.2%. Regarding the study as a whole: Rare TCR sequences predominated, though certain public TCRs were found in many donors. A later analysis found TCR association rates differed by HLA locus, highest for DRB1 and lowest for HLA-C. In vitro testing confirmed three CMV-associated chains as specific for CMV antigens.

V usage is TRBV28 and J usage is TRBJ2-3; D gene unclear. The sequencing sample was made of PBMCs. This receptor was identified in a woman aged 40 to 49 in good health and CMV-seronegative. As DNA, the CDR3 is TGTGCCAGCAGTTTTATCGCGGGCACAGATACGCAGTATTTT. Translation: CASSFIAGTDTQYF.